Listed here are 14 T cell receptor beta chains from one sample, sequenced in a study of PD-1 blockade in classical Hodgkin lymphoma. Time point here: cycle 4 day 1 (C4D1), after more than five weeks of nivolumab. Each patient relapsed following autologous stem cell transplantation, and prior brentuximab vedotin exposure differed. Clones were sequenced by immunoSEQ multiplex PCR, and TCRdb holds only the in-frame ones, with some missing. The sample lists roughly 64,000 clones, more than 80% occurring once. The input for sequencing was peripheral blood mononuclear cells (PBMCs), taken before the fourth cycle of nivolumab. The receptors were sampled from a human donor with classical Hodgkin lymphoma.

V and J are TRBV19 and TRBJ2-1; 8 bases are shared with TRBD2. Germline-derived CDR1 and CDR2 are LNHDA and SQIVND (reference sequence). Losses at the gene ends were 7 bases for V and 2 bases for J; bases not matched to a gene: 4. The CDR3 is 14 residues long. DNA for the CDR3: TGTGCCAGTAAGGCGGGACTAGCCTACAATGAGCAGTTCTTC. This encodes CASKAGLAYNEQFF.

This clone has a single count. The gene calls are TRBV5-1 and TRBJ1-5; a possible D gene is TRBD1 (5 bases). The CDR3 covers 15 residues. Trimming cost V 0 bases and J 7 bases, with 14 bases left between them. The germline V gene has CDR1 SGHRS and CDR2 YFSETQ. CDR3: CASSLAGGDTQPQHF. CDR3 sequence (DNA): TGCGCCAGCAGCTTGGCCGGGGGGGATACCCAGCCCCAGCATTTT.

The chain carries TRBV19 and TRBJ2-2; 7 positions match TRBD1. Germline values: CDR1 LNHDA, CDR2 SQIVND (reference sequence). CDR3 length equals 15 residues. Trimming cost V 1 base and J 5 bases; bases outside gene matches: 4. The CDR3 bases are TGTGCCAGTAGTATAGTCGACAGGGAGACCGGGGAGCTGTTTTTT. The encoded protein is CASSIVDRETGELFF. Full variable domain (remainder filled in from reference TRBV19 and TRBJ2-2): DGGITQSPKYLFRKEGQNVTLSCEQNLNHDAMYWYRQDPGQGLRLIYYSQIVNDFQKGDIAEGYSVSREKKESFPLTVTSAQKNPTAFYLCASSIVDRETGELFFGEGSRLTVL.

In this sample, this clone turned up once. The rearrangement uses TRBV19 and TRBJ2-3; D is uncertain. Germline assignment: CDR1 LNHDA and CDR2 SQIVND (reference sequence). Trimming removed 5 bases at V and 3 bases at J, with 12 bases between. This CDR3 has 14 residues. The CDR3 region is CASSPQRPTDTQYF. In nucleotides, the CDR3 is TGTGCCAGTAGTCCCCAGCGACCGACAGATACGCAGTATTTT.

CDR3 amino acids: CAWSVTAMNTEAFF. For the CDR3, the DNA is TGTGCCTGGAGTGTGACAGCCATGAACACTGAAGCTTTCTTT. The rearrangement links TRBV30 to TRBJ1-1, with a tentative D call TRBD1 (5 bases). CDR3 length equals 14 residues. The V gene lost 0 bases and the J gene lost 0 bases, with 8 bases spanning the gap. CDR1 is GTSNPN, CDR2 SVGIG, per germline (reference sequence).

V and J are TRBV6-6 and TRBJ2-1; 8 bases are shared with TRBD2. This CDR3 contains 14 residues. The V gene end was trimmed by 5 bases and the J gene end by 7 bases; junction bases not matched to a gene: 7. Germline assignment: CDR1 MNHNY and CDR2 SVGAGI (reference sequence). For the CDR3, the DNA is TGTGCCAGCAGTACCTGGACTAGCATGAATGAGCAGTTCTTC. It encodes CASSTWTSMNEQFF.

The chain joins TRBV10-1 to TRBJ2-3; D assignment may be TRBD1 or TRBD2 (5 bases each). CDR1 is WNHNN and CDR2 is SYGVQD in the germline V gene (reference sequence). The CDR3 contains 16 residues. Trimming pared 3 bases from V and 0 bases from J, leaving 13 bases between. This CDR3 reads CASSDGQGVSTDTQYF. In nucleotides, the CDR3 is TGCGCCAGCAGTGATGGGCAGGGAGTGAGCACAGATACGCAGTATTTT.

The chain employs TRBV6-1 and TRBJ1-4, with D possibly matching TRBD1 (5 bases). The CDR3 totals 15 residues. The V gene lost 8 bases and the J gene lost 8 bases, with 21 bases spanning the gap. Germline V gene sequence: CDR1 MNHNS, CDR2 SASEGT. The CDR3 protein is CASEPNFGGGEKLFF. Here the CDR3 DNA reads TGTGCCAGCGAACCAAATTTTGGGGGTGGGGAAAAACTGTTTTTT.

The chain combines TRBV7-9 with TRBJ2-1; unclear D gene. Germline CDR1 and CDR2: SEHNR and FQNEAQ (reference sequence). V was trimmed by 2 bases and J by 8 bases, leaving 7 bases between them. The CDR3 length is 12 residues. Here the CDR3 reads CASSLPQDEQFF. CDR3 sequence (DNA): TGTGCCAGCAGCTTACCCCAGGATGAGCAGTTCTTC.

The gene calls are TRBV15 and TRBJ2-5, with 8 bases aligning to TRBD1. The ends lost 4 bases at V and 6 bases at J; junction bases unmatched: 10. The CDR3 runs to 15 residues. Germline V gene lookup returns CDR1 LNHNV and CDR2 YYDKDF (reference sequence). The DNA of the CDR3 is TGTGCCACCAGCAAACCCGGGACAGGAGTACAGACCCAGTACTTC. It translates to CATSKPGTGVQTQYF. The full variable domain, in which reference TRBV15 and TRBJ2-5 provide the parts outside the CDR3, is DAMVIQNPRYQVTQFGKPVTLSCSQTLNHNVMYWYQQKSSQAPKLLFHYYDKDFNNEADTPDNFQSRRPNTSFCFLDIRSPGLGDTAMYLCATSKPGTGVQTQYFGPGTRLLVL.

Concerning this clone itself: A junction boundary mismatches the germline segment, possibly from a read error. The rearrangement uses TRBV2 and TRBJ1-4; no reliable D call. The CDR3 has 15 amino acids. The germline V gene encodes CDR1 SNHLY and CDR2 FYNNEI. The CDR3 protein is CASREEQGYLEKLFF. The DNA for the CDR3 is TGTGCCAGCAGAGAAGAACAAGGCTACCTCGAAAAACTGTTTTTT.

This sequence joins TRBV4-2 and TRBJ2-7, with TRBD2 matching over 10 bases. Germline-derived CDR1 and CDR2 are LGHNA and YNFKEQ. After removal of 3 bases from V and 2 bases from J, the junction contained 7 bases not matched to a gene. The CDR3 is 16 amino acids. Here the CDR3 DNA reads TGTGCCAGCAGCCAGGAAACTAGCGGGGCCCCCTACGAGCAGTACTTC. It codes for CASSQETSGAPYEQYF.

As to this clone: Compared with germline, one end of the junction differs, possibly owing to a read error. The chain combines TRBV27 with TRBJ2-1; D ambiguous. Germline assignment: CDR1 MNHEY and CDR2 SMNVEV (reference sequence). This CDR3 region has 15 residues. The CDR3 DNA follows: TGTGCCAGCAGTTTATCGGGCCCATCCTTCAATGAGCAGTTCTTC. This gives the protein CASSLSGPSFNEQFF.

The gene calls are TRBV30 and TRBJ2-2; D uncertain. The CDR3 contains 12 residues. Trimming removed 0 bases at V and 6 bases at J, with 5 bases between. In germline, CDR1 is GTSNPN, CDR2 SVGIG (reference sequence). CDR3 amino acids: CAWSVGAGELFF. The CDR3 nucleotides read TGTGCCTGGAGTGTAGGTGCCGGGGAGCTGTTTTTT.